The present TCR beta chain was sequenced within a study of cytomegalovirus exposure and HLA in healthy donors. The study, taken as a whole, reports: In a later analysis, TCR beta V- and J-gene trimming showed a link to a missense DCLRE1C variant. TCR beta sequences numbering 16,951 were associated with HLA alleles at 0.05 false discovery rate in a later analysis. There were several of the most significant clusters that appeared linked to common viral pathogens in a later analysis.

The PCR was carried out with 60 Vbeta primers and 13 Jbeta primers. Generated by immunoSEQ multiplex PCR, the TCRdb table keeps only in-frame clones and is missing some. The repertoire holds approximately 100,000 clones, about 74% seen once, with roughly 5% in the top ten. For this clone: Its antigen is undetermined.

This CDR3 region has 15 residues. V lost 0 bases and J 4 bases, leaving 12 bases between the germline ends. Germline V CDR1 and CDR2: SGDLS, YYNGEE. The V gene is TRBV9, the J gene TRBJ2-3, with D unclear. The sequence came from a female donor in good health and CMV-seropositive. The material sequenced was PBMCs. The CDR3 region is CASSVVAMGPDTQYF. The CDR3 DNA is TGTGCCAGCAGCGTAGTGGCGATGGGCCCAGATACGCAGTATTTT.